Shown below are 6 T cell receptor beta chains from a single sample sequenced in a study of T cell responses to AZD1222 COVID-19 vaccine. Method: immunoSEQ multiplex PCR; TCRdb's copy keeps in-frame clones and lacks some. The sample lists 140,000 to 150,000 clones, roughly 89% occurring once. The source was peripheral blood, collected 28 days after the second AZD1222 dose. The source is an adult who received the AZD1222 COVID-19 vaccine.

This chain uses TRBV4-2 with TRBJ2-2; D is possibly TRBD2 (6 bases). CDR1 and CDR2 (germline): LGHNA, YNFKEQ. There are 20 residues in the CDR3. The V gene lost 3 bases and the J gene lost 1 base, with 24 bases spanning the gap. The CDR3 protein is CASSQVYGAGTLRNTGELFF. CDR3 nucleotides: TGTGCCAGCAGCCAGGTCTATGGTGCGGGAACCCTACGGAACACCGGGGAGCTGTTTTTT.

CDR3 residues: CASSQDPGLINIQYF. DNA for the CDR3: TGCGCCAGCAGCCAAGACCCGGGACTTATAAACATTCAGTACTTC. This chain links TRBV4-3 with TRBJ2-4, with D tentatively TRBD2 (6 bases). V lost 0 bases, J lost 6 bases, and 12 bases lay in between. The germline V gene has CDR1 LGHNA and CDR2 YSLEER. This CDR3 spans 15 amino acids.

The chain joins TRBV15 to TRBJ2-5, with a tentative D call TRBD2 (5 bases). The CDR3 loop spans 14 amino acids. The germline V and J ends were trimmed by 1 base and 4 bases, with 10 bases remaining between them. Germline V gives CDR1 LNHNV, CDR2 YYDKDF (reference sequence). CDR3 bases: TGTGCCACCAGCAGAGTCGGGGTCGGAGAGACCCAGTACTTC. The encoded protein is CATSRVGVGETQYF.

CDR3 protein: CASSSPDSDSNQPQHF. The CDR3 nucleotides read TGTGCCAGCAGCTCGCCCGACAGCGATAGCAATCAGCCCCAGCATTTT. The J gene is TRBJ1-5, the V gene TRBV7-3; a possible D gene is TRBD1 (5 bases). Germline V gives CDR1 SGHTA, CDR2 FQGTGA. Trimming cost V 4 bases and J 0 bases, with 13 bases left between them. The CDR3 loop spans 16 amino acids.

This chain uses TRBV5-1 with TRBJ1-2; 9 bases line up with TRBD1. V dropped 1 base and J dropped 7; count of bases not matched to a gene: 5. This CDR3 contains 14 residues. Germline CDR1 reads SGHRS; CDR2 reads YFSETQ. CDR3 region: CASSLTGQGSGYTF. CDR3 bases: TGCGCCAGCAGCTTGACGGGACAGGGATCTGGCTACACCTTC.

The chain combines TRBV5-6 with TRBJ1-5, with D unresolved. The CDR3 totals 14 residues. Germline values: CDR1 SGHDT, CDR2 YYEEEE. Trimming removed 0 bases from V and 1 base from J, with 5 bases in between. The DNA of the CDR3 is TGTGCCAGCAGCTTGGACGGGAGCAATCAGCCCCAGCATTTT. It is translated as CASSLDGSNQPQHF.